This TCR beta chain was captured in a study of blood T cell repertoires in COVID-19. This CDR3 is 15 amino acids long. CDR1 and CDR2 from the germline V gene are SEHNR and FQNEAQ (reference sequence). V shed 5 bases and J shed 0 bases, with 11 bases lying between them. The protocol was immunoSEQ multiplex PCR, while the TCRdb copy is restricted to in-frame clones and leaves out a portion. The profile shows about 140,000 clones, 85% to 90% of them singletons. Material: peripheral blood. The receptor was isolated from a woman aged 55-70 years with active COVID-19. The chain employs TRBV7-9 and TRBJ2-1; D gene ambiguous. This CDR3 is CASSPSLSSYNEQFF. CDR3 bases: TGTGCCAGCAGCCCGTCACTGAGCTCCTACAATGAGCAGTTCTTC.